This T cell receptor (beta chain) is drawn from a study of shared clonotypes between healthy human individuals. Libraries were prepared by immunoSEQ multiplex PCR; TCRdb keeps only in-frame clonotypes and omits some of them. The sample contains about 2 million clones, about 95% of which appear only once. The V end was cut by 8 bases, the J end by 0 bases, with 11 bases between. The germline V gene has CDR1 SGHTA and CDR2 FQGNSA. The CDR3 is made up of 14 amino acids. Cells designated naive CD8 were CD45RO-negative and were positively selected for CCR7, with terminally differentiated effector memory CD45RA+ cells excluded.

Material: naive CD8+ T cells sorted from blood. The chain couples TRBV7-2 to TRBJ2-1; possibly TRBD1 or TRBD2 for D (5 bases each). This clonotype was obtained from a young man in good health. The CDR3 reads CASLGESSYNEQFF. The CDR3 coding sequence is TGTGCCAGCTTGGGGGAGAGCTCCTACAATGAGCAGTTCTTC.